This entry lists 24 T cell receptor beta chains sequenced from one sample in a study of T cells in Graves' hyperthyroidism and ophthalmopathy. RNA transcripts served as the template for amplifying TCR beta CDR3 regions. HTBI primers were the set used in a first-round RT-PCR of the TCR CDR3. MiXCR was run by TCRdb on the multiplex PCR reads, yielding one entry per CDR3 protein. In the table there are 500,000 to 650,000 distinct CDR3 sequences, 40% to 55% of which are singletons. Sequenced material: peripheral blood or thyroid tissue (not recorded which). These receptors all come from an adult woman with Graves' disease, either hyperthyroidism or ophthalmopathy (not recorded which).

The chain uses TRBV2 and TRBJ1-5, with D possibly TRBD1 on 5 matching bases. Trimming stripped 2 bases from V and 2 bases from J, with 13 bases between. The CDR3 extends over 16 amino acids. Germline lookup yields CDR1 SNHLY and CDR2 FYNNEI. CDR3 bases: TGTGCCAGCAGTGAACAGGGAAGGAGCGGCAATCAGCCCCAGCATTTT. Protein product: CASSEQGRSGNQPQHF.

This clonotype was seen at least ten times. CDR3 in DNA: TGTGCCAGAGAATACAGGGTATCCCAAGAGACCCAGTACTTC. It is translated as CAREYRVSQETQYF. The chain has TRBV19 and TRBJ2-5, with a weak D call TRBD1 (6 bases). The CDR3 is 14 amino acids. The V gene lost 9 bases and the J gene lost 1 base, with 15 bases spanning the gap. Germline CDR1 reads LNHDA; CDR2 reads SQIVND (reference sequence).

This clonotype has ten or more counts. The CDR3 DNA follows: TGTGCCAGCAGCCCCCACCAGGGAGGCTATGGCTACACCTTC. As protein: CASSPHQGGYGYTF. The chain has TRBV7-2 and TRBJ1-2; weak D call: TRBD1 (5 bases). The CDR3 consists of 14 residues. V shed 5 bases and J shed 4 bases, with 14 bases lying between them. CDR1 and CDR2 from the germline V gene are SGHTA and FQGNSA. Based on the CDR3 plus reference TRBV7-2 and TRBJ1-2, the full variable domain is GAGVSQSPSNKVTEKGKDVELRCDPISGHTALYWYRQSLGQGLEFLIYFQGNSAPDKSGLPSDRFSAERTGGSVSTLTIQRTQQEDSAVYLCASSPHQGGYGYTFGSGTRLTVV.

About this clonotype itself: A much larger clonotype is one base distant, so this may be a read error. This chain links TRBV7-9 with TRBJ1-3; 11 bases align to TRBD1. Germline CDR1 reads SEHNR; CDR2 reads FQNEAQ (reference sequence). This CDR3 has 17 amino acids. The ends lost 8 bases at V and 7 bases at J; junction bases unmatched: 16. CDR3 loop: CASGQDGQGARWNTIYF. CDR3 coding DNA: TGTGCCAGCGGCCAAGACGGACAGGGGGCGAGGTGGAACACCATATATTTT.

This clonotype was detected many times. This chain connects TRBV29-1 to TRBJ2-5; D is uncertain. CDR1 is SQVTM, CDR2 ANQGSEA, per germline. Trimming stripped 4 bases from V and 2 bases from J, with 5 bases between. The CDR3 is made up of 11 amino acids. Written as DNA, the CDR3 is TGCAGCGTTGGCCCACAAGAGACCCAGTACTTC. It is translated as CSVGPQETQYF.

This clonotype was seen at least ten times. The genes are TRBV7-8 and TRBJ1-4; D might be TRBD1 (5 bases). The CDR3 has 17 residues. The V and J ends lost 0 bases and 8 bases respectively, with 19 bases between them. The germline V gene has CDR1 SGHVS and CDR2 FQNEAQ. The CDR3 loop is CASSLAVGTNLGEKLFF. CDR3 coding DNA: TGTGCCAGCAGCTTAGCAGTTGGGACCAACCTAGGGGAAAAACTGTTTTTT.

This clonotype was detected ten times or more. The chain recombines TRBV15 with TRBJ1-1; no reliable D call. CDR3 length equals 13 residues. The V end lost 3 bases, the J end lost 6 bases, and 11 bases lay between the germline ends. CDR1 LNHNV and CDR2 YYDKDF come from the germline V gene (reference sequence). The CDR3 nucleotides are TGTGCCACCAGCAGGGACGGGATCGCTGAAGCTTTCTTT. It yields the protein CATSRDGIAEAFF. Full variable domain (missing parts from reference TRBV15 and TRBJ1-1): DAMVIQNPRYQVTQFGKPVTLSCSQTLNHNVMYWYQQKSSQAPKLLFHYYDKDFNNEADTPDNFQSRRPNTSFCFLDIRSPGLGDTAMYLCATSRDGIAEAFFGQGTRLTVV.

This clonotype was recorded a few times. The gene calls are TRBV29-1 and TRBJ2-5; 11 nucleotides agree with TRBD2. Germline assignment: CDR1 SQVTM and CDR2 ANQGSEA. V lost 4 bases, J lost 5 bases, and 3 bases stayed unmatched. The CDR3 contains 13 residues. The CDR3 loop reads CSVVAGGRETQYF. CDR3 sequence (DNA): TGCAGCGTTGTAGCGGGAGGGCGGGAGACCCAGTACTTC.

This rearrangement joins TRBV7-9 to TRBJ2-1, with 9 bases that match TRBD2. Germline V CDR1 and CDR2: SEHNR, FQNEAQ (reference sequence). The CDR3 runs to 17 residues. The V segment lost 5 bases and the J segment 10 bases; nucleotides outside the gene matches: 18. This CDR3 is CASSPVPGLAVYGEQFF. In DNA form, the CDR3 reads TGTGCCAGCAGCCCCGTCCCGGGACTAGCAGTTTATGGGGAGCAGTTCTTC. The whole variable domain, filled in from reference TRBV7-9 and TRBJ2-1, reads DTGVSQNPRHKITKRGQNVTFRCDPISEHNRLYWYRQTLGQGPEFLTYFQNEAQLEKSRLLSDRFSAERPKGSFSTLEIQRTEQGDSAMYLCASSPVPGLAVYGEQFFGPGTRLTVL.

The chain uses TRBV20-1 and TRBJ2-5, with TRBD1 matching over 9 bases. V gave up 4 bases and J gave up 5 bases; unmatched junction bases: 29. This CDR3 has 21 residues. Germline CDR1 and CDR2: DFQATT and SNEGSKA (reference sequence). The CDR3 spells CSAKNLSPPTAGQGTWETQYF. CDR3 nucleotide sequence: TGCAGTGCTAAAAACCTTTCGCCACCTACAGCGGGACAGGGTACTTGGGAGACCCAGTACTTC.

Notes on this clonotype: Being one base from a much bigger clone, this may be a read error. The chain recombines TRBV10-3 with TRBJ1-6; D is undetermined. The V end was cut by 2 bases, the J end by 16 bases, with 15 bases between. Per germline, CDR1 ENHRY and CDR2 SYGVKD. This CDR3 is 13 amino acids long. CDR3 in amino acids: CAISEVGRSELHF. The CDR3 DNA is TGTGCCATCAGTGAGGTAGGCAGGAGCGAACTCCACTTT.

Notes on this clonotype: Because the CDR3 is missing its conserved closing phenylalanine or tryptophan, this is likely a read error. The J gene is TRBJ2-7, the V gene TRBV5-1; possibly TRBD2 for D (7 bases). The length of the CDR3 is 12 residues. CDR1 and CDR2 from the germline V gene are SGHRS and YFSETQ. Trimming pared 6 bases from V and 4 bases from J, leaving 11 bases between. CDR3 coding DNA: TGCGCCAGCATGGGGGGGCTGTACGAGCAGTACCTC. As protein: CASMGGLYEQYL.

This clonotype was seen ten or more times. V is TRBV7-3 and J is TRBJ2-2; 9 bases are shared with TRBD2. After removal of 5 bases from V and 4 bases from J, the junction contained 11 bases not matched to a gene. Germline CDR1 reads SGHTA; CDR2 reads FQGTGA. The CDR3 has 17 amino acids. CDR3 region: CASSPPGGGRGTGELFF. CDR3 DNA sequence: TGTGCCAGCAGCCCCCCGGGGGGCGGGAGGGGCACCGGGGAGCTGTTTTTT.

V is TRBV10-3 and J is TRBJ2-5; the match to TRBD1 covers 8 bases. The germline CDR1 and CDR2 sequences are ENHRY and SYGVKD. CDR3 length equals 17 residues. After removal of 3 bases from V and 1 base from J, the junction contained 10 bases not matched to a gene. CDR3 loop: CAISDLGTGYGQETQYF. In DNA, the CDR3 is TGTGCCATCAGTGATCTGGGGACAGGCTATGGCCAAGAGACCCAGTACTTC.

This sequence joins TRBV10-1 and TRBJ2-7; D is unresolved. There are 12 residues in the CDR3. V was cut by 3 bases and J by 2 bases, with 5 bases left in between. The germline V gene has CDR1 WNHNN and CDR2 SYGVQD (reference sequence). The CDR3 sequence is CASSDGAYEQYF. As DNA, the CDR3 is TGCGCCAGCAGTGATGGCGCCTACGAGCAGTACTTC.

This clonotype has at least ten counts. CDR3 residues: CSASGSKANEKLFF. CDR3 DNA: TGCAGCGCCTCAGGGTCTAAGGCTAATGAAAAACTGTTTTTT. V gene TRBV29-1 combines with J gene TRBJ1-4; D may be TRBD1 (5 bases). CDR3 length: 14 residues. The V gene lost 7 bases and the J gene lost 3 bases, with 15 bases spanning the gap. Germline V gives CDR1 SQVTM, CDR2 ANQGSEA.

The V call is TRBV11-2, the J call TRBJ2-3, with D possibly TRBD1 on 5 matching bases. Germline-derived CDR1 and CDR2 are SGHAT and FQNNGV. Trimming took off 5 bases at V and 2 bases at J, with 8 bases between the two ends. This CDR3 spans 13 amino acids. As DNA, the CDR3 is TGTGCCAGCAGCCGGACAATCACAGATACGCAGTATTTT. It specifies CASSRTITDTQYF.

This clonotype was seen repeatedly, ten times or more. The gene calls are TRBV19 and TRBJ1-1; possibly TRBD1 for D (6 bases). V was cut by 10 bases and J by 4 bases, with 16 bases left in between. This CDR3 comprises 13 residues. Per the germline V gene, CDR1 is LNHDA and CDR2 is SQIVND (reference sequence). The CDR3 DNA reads TGTGCCACCTCAGGGGTTAGGGGCACTGAAGCTTTCTTT. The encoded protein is CATSGVRGTEAFF.

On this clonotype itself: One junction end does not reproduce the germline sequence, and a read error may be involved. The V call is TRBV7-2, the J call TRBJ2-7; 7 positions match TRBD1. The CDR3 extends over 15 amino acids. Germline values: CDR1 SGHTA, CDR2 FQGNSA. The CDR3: CASSLDRVTSYGQYF. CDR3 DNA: TGTGCCAGCAGCCTAGACAGGGTTACCTCCTACGGGCAGTACTTC.

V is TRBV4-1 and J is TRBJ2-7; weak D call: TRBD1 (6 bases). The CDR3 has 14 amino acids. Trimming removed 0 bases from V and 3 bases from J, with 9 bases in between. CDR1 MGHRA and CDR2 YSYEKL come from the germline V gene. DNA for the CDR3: TGCGCCAGCAGCCAAGAGGACAGCTACTACGAGCAGTACTTC. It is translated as CASSQEDSYYEQYF.

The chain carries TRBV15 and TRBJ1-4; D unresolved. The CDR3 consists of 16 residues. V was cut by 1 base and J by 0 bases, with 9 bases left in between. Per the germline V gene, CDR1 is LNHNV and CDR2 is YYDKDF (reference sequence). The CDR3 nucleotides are TGTGCCACCAGCAGAGGGGTCGGGGCAACTAATGAAAAACTGTTTTTT. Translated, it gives CATSRGVGATNEKLFF.

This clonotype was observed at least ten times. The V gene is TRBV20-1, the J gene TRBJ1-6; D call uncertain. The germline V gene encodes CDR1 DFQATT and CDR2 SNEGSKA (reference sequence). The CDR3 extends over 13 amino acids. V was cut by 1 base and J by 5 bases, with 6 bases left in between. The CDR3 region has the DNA TGCAGTGCTAGAGGCAATAATAATTCACCCCTCCACTTT. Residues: CSARGNNNSPLHF.

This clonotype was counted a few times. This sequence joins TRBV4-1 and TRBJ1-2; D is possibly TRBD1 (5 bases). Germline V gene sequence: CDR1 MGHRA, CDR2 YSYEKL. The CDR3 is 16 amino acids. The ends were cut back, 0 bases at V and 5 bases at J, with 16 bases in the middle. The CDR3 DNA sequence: TGCGCCAGCAGCCAAGATGCGGTTGGGGGAGGGTATGGCTACACCTTC. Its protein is CASSQDAVGGGYGYTF.

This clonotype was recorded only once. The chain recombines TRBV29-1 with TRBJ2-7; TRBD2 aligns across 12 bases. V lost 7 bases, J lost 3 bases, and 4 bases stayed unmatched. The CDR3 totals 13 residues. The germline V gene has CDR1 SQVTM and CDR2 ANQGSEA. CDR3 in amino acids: CSAGTSGFYEQYF. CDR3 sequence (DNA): TGCAGCGCCGGGACTAGCGGGTTCTACGAGCAGTACTTC.